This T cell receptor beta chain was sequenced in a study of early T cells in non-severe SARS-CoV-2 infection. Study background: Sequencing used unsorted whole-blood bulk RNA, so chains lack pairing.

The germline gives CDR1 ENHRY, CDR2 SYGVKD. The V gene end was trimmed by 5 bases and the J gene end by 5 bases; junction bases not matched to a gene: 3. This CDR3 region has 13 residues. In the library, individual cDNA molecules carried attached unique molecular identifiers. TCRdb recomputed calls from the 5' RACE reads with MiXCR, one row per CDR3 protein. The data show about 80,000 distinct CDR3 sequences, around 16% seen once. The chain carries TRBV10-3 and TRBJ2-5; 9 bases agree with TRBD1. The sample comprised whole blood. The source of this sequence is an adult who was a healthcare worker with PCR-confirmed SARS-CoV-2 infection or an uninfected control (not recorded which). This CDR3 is CAISTGGDETQYF. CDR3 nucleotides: TGTGCCATCAGTACAGGGGGCGATGAGACCCAGTACTTC.